This T cell receptor beta chain was recorded in a study of cytotoxic CD8 clonotypes in ibrutinib-treated CLL. Trimming left V 5 bases short and J 0 bases short, with 11 bases between. Germline V gives CDR1 MDHEN, CDR2 SYDVKM. The CDR3 covers 15 residues. Worth noting for this clone: Its target is not known.

Generated by immunoSEQ multiplex PCR, the TCRdb table keeps only in-frame clones and is missing some. The table shows about 44,000 clones, with 60% to 80% occurring only once. General study findings and limits: At ibrutinib response, clonality increased, and at progression it declined back toward baseline.

The sample here was PBMCs, taken after 12 months of ibrutinib treatment. The clonotype was recovered from a human donor with chronic lymphocytic leukemia. V usage is TRBV28 and J usage is TRBJ1-5; TRBD1 is a possible D gene (5 bases). The CDR3 loop is CASSRSGSSNQPQHF. The CDR3 DNA sequence: TGTGCCAGCAGTAGATCAGGGAGTAGCAATCAGCCCCAGCATTTT.